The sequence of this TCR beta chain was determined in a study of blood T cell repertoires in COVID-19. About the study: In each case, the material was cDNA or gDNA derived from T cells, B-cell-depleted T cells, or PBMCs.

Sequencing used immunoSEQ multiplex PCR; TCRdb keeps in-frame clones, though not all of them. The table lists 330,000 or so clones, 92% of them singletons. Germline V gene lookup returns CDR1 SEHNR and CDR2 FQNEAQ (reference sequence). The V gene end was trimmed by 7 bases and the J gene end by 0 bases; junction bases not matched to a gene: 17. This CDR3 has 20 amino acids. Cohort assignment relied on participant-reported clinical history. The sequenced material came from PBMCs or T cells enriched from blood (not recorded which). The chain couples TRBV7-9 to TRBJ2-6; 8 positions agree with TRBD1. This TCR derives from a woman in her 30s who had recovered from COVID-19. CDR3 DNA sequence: TGTGCCAGCACCCTAAACCCGACAGGGGTAATTCGCTCTGGGGCCAACGTCCTGACTTTC. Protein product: CASTLNPTGVIRSGANVLTF.